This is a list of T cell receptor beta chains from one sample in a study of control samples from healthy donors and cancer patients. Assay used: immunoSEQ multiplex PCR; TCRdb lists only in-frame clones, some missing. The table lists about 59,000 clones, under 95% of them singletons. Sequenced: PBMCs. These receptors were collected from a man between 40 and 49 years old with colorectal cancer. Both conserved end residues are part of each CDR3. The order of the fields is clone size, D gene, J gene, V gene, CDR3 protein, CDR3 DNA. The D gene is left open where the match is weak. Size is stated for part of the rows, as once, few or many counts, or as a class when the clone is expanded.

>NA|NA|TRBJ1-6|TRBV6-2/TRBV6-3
CASSRRQTDYSSYNSPLHF
TGTGCCAGCAGTAGAAGACAAACTGATTATTCCTCCTATAATTCACCCCTCCACTTT
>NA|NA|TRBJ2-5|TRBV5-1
CASSANNRQETQYF
TGCGCCAGCAGCGCGAACAATCGACAAGAGACCCAGTACTTC
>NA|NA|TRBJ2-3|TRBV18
CASSPIDSSDTQYF
TGTGCCAGCTCACCAATCGACTCCTCAGATACGCAGTATTTT
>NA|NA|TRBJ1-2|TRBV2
CASSRRPEGRGDGYTF
TGTGCCAGCAGCCGGCGACCCGAGGGGAGAGGGGATGGCTACACCTTC
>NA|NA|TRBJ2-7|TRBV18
CASSPTVYEQYF
TGTGCCAGCTCACCTACGGTCTACGAGCAGTACTTC
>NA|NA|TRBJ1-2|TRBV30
CAWSVGRGNYGYTF
TGTGCCTGGAGTGTGGGGCGGGGAAACTATGGCTACACCTTC
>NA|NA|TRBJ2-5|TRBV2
CASKKPRETQYF
TGTGCCAGCAAAAAGCCGCGGGAGACCCAGTACTTC
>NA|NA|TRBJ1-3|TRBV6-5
CASSPSGGNTIYF
TGTGCCAGCAGTCCTTCGGGGGGAAACACCATATATTTT
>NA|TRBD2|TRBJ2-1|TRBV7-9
CASSPQRLAGAGEQFF
TGTGCCAGCAGCCCTCAAAGACTAGCGGGGGCCGGTGAGCAGTTCTTC
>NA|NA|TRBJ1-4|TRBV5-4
CASSGPDGPGEKLFF
TGTGCCAGCAGCGGTCCTGACGGACCCGGGGAAAAACTGTTTTTT
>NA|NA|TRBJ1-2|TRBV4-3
CASSGGLYYGYTF
TGCGCCAGCAGCGGGGGTCTATACTATGGCTACACCTTC
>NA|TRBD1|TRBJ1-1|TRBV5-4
CASSLDRQGDAFF
TGTGCCAGCAGCTTGGACCGTCAGGGGGACGCTTTCTTT
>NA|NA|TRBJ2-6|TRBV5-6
CASSLLGAGSGANVLTF
TGTGCCAGCAGCTTACTAGGGGCTGGCTCTGGGGCCAACGTCCTGACTTTC
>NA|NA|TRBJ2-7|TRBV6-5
CASSPQPAAYGEQYF
TGTGCCAGCAGTCCCCAGCCAGCTGCCTACGGCGAGCAGTACTTC
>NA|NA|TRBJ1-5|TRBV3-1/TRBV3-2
CASSLSRGGNQPQHF
TGTGCCAGCAGCCTCTCGAGGGGGGGCAATCAGCCCCAGCATTTT
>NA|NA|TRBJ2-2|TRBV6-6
CASGHLNTGELFF
TGTGCCAGCGGTCACTTGAACACCGGGGAGCTGTTTTTT
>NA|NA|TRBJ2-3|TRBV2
CASSEENTDTQYF
TGTGCCAGCAGTGAGGAGAACACAGATACGCAGTATTTT
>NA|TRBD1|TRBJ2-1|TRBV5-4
CASSSRDRYNEQFF
TGTGCCAGCAGCTCCCGGGACAGGTACAATGAGCAGTTCTTC
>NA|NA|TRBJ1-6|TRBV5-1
CASSLEGNSPLHF
TGCGCCAGCAGCTTGGAAGGGAATTCACCCCTCCACTTT
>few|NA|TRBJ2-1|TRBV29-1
CSVEGDRSSYNEQFF
TGCAGCGTTGAAGGTGACAGAAGCTCCTACAATGAGCAGTTCTTC
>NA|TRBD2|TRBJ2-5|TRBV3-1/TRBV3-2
CASSLALAGQETQYF
TGTGCCAGCAGCCTGGCTTTAGCGGGCCAAGAGACCCAGTACTTC
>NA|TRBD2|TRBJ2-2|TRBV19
CASSIVGSSGGESTGELFF
TGTGCCAGTAGTATAGTTGGGAGTAGCGGGGGGGAAAGCACCGGGGAGCTGTTTTTT
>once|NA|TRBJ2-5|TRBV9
CASSGTGTQETQYF
TGTGCCAGCAGCGGGACCGGGACACAAGAGACCCAGTACTTC
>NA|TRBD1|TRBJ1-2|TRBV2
CAQTVDRGTVDYGYTF
TGTGCCCAAACGGTGGACAGGGGGACAGTGGACTATGGCTACACCTTC
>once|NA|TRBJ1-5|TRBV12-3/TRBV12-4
CASSSNSNQPQHF
TGTGCCAGCAGTTCCAATAGCAATCAGCCCCAGCATTTT
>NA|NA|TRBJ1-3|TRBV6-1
CASSEGSGANTIYF
TGTGCCAGCAGTGAAGGGTCAGGCGCGAACACCATATATTTT
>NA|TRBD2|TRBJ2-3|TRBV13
CASSLNGGATDTQYF
TGTGCCAGCAGCTTGAACGGGGGGGCCACAGATACGCAGTATTTT
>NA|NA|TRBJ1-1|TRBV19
CASSGVGVSEAFF
TGTGCCAGTAGCGGTGTAGGCGTATCTGAAGCTTTCTTT
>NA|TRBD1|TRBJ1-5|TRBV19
CASSIGTGLSQPQHF
TGTGCCAGTAGTATCGGGACAGGTTTAAGCCAGCCCCAGCATTTT
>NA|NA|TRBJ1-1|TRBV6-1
CASSETTGNTEAFF
TGTGCCAGCAGTGAAACGACAGGGAACACTGAAGCTTTCTTT
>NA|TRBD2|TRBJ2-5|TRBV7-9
CASSLARAGDYHQETQYF
TGTGCCAGCAGCTTAGCGCGAGCGGGGGACTACCACCAAGAGACCCAGTACTTC
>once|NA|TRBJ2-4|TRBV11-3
CASKGVVKNIQYF
TGTGCCAGCAAAGGGGTAGTCAAAAACATTCAGTACTTC
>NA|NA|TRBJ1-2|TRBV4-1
CASSQVAGYYGYTF
TGCGCCAGCAGCCAAGTTGCGGGGTACTATGGCTACACCTTC
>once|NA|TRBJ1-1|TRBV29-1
CSVDARGRNTEAFF
TGCAGCGTTGACGCCAGGGGTAGGAACACTGAAGCTTTCTTT
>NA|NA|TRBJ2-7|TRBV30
CAWQTGANGEQYF
TGTGCCTGGCAAACCGGGGCCAACGGCGAGCAGTACTTC
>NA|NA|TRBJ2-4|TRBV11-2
CASSSQPGGNIQYF
TGTGCCAGCAGCTCGCAACCTGGGGGGAACATTCAGTACTTC
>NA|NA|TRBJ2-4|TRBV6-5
CASSYRGTKNIQYF
TGTGCCAGCAGTTACCGGGGGACCAAAAACATTCAGTACTTC
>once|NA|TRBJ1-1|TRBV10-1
CASSESYKGEAFF
TGCGCCAGCAGTGAGTCGTACAAGGGTGAAGCTTTCTTT
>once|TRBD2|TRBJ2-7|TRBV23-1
CASSQRLAGGRVGDEQYF
TGCGCCAGCAGTCAACGACTAGCGGGGGGCCGAGTTGGGGACGAGCAGTACTTC
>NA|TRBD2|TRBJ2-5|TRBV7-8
CASSLIAGGPETQYF
TGTGCCAGCAGCTTAATAGCGGGGGGTCCTGAGACCCAGTACTTC
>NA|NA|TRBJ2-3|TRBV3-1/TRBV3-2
CASSPRGVTDTQYF
TGTGCCAGCAGCCCGAGGGGGGTCACAGATACGCAGTATTTT
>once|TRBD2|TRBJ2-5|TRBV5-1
CASSLSGGETQYF
TGCGCCAGCAGCTTAAGCGGGGGGGAGACCCAGTACTTC
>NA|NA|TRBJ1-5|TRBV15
CATSLQVNQPQHF
TGTGCCACCAGCCTACAGGTCAATCAGCCCCAGCATTTT
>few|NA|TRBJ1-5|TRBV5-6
CASSNDGGRNQPQHF
TGTGCCAGCAGCAACGACGGGGGTCGCAATCAGCCCCAGCATTTT
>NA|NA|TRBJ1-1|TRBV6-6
CASMSRMDTEAFF
TGTGCCAGCATGAGTCGGATGGACACTGAAGCTTTCTTT
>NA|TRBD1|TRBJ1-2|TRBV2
CASSTIRTGDGYTF
TGTGCCAGCAGTACCATTAGGACAGGGGATGGCTACACCTTC
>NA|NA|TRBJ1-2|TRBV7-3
CASSLLGSYGYTF
TGTGCCAGCAGCTTATTAGGATCGTATGGCTACACCTTC
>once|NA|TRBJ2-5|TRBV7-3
CASSFTQGETQYF
TGTGCCAGCAGCTTCACACAGGGCGAGACCCAGTACTTC
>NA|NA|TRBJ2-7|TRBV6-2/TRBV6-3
CASSYFDPKDEQYF
TGTGCCAGCAGTTACTTTGATCCGAAGGACGAGCAGTACTTC
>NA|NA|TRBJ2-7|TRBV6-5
CASRSGPYEQYF
TGTGCCAGCAGGTCCGGACCGTACGAGCAGTACTTC
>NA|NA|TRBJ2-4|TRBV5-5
CASSSTSRDLNIQYF
TGTGCCAGCAGCTCGACTTCCAGGGATTTAAACATTCAGTACTTC
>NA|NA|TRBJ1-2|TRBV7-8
CASSPYSRDSYGYTF
TGTGCCAGCAGCCCCTACTCGAGGGATAGCTATGGCTACACCTTC
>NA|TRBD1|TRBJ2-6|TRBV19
CASSISSGTATVGANVLTF
TGTGCCAGTAGTATAAGTTCAGGGACAGCCACAGTTGGGGCCAACGTCCTGACTTTC
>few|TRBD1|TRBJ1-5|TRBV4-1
CASSQVPIRGLGQPQHF
TGCGCCAGCAGCCAAGTTCCTATCAGGGGGCTAGGTCAGCCCCAGCATTTT
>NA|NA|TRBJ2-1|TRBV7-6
CASSLVRGLYNEQFF
TGTGCCAGCAGCTTGGTGCGGGGGCTCTACAATGAGCAGTTCTTC